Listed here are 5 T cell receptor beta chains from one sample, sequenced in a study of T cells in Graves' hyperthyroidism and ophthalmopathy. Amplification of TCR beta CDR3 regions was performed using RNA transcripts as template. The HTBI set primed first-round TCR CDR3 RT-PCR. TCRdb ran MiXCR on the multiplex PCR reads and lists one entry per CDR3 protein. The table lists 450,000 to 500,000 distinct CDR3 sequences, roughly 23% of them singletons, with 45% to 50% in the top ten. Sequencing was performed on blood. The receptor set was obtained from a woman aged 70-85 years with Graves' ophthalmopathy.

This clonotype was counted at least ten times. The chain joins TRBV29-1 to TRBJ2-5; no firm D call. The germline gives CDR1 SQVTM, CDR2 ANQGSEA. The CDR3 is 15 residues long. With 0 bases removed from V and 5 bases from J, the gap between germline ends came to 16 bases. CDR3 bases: TGCAGCGTTGAAGAGGCCGGGTCAGTTAAGGAGACCCAGTACTTC. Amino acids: CSVEEAGSVKETQYF.

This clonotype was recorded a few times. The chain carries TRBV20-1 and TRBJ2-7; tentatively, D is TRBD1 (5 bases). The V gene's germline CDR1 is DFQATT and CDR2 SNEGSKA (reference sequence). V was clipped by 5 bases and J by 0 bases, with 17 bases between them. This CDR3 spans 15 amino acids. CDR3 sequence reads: CSAYEMGPDSYEQYF. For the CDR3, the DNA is TGCAGTGCTTACGAAATGGGGCCTGACTCCTACGAGCAGTACTTC.

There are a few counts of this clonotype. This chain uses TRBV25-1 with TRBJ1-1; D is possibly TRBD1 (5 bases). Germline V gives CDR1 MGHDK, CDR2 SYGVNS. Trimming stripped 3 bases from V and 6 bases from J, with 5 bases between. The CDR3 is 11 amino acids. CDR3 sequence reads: CASSEGPEAFF. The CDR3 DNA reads TGTGCCAGCAGTGAGGGACCTGAAGCTTTCTTT.

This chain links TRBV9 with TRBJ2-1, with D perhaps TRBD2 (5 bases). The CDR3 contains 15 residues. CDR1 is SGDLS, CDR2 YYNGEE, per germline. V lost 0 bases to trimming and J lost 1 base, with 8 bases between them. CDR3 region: CASSVGGPSYNEQFF. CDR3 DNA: TGTGCCAGCAGCGTAGGCGGGCCGTCCTACAATGAGCAGTTCTTC.

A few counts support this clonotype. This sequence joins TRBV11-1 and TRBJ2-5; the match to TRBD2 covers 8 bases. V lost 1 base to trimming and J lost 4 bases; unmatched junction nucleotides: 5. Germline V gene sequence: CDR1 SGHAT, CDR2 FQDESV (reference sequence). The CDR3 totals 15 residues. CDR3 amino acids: CASSLEAGVRETQYF. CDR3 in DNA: TGTGCCAGCAGCTTAGAAGCGGGAGTACGAGAGACCCAGTACTTC.